This entry lists 22 T cell receptor beta chains sequenced from one sample in a study of cytomegalovirus exposure and HLA in healthy donors (dated by TCRdb to the late 2010s). Libraries were made using the immunoSEQ multiplex PCR assay. For the multiplex PCR, a mixture combining 60 forward primers for TCR Vbeta segments and 13 reverse primers for TCR Jbeta segments was used. TCRdb's version of the immuneACCESS table is confined to in-frame rearrangements and falls short of the full clone set. An unresolved V gene accounts for under half of the shortfall where checked; the remainder is of unknown origin. Here the sample has some 150,000 clones; approximately 80% occur a single time. Clones ranked in the top ten supply approximately 8.7% of the sample. The material sequenced was PBMCs. The receptors come from a man between 18 and 35 years old in good health and CMV-seropositive.

The chain uses TRBV6-4 and TRBJ2-5, with D possibly being TRBD2 (7 bases). The V gene lost 5 bases and the J gene lost 5 bases, with 15 bases spanning the gap. From germline, CDR1 is MRHNA and CDR2 SNTAGT. This CDR3 has 14 amino acids. This chain's CDR3 is CASSYWGGGETQYF. The CDR3 DNA reads as TGTGCCAGCAGTTACTGGGGGGGCGGGGAGACCCAGTACTTC.

V is TRBV2 and J is TRBJ2-6, with D maybe TRBD1 (6 bases). The V and J ends lost 4 bases and 2 bases respectively, with 12 bases between them. This CDR3 contains 16 residues. The germline V gene encodes CDR1 SNHLY and CDR2 FYNNEI. The CDR3 protein is CASSATGRAGANVLTF. The CDR3 DNA follows: TGTGCCAGCAGTGCCACAGGGCGGGCTGGGGCCAACGTCCTGACTTTC.

This clone appeared a few times. The sample carries other DNA sequences with the same CDR3. DNA for the CDR3: TGTGCCAGCAGGACGGACTCTTACAATGAGCAGTTCTTC. This encodes CASRTDSYNEQFF. The rearrangement uses TRBV5-4 and TRBJ2-1; possible D gene TRBD2, 5 bases. This CDR3 has 13 residues. In germline, CDR1 is SGHNT, CDR2 YYREEE (reference sequence). Trimming removed 5 bases at V and 4 bases at J, with 10 bases between.

This chain uses TRBV5-1 with TRBJ2-1; D might be TRBD2 (6 bases). The CDR3 totals 16 residues. V was pared by 4 bases and J by 2 bases, with 16 bases between. CDR1 SGHRS and CDR2 YFSETQ come from the germline V gene. CDR3 coding DNA: TGCGCCAGCAGCCCCAGAGGGGCGGGAACCTACAATGAGCAGTTCTTC. Protein product: CASSPRGAGTYNEQFF.

There are a few counts of this clone. V is TRBV6-6 and J is TRBJ1-5; weak D call: TRBD1 (5 bases). V lost 5 bases and J 5 bases, leaving 10 bases between the germline ends. Germline V gene data show CDR1 as MNHNY and CDR2 as SVGAGI (reference sequence). The CDR3 is 13 amino acids. The CDR3 is CASSQGRDQPQHF. The CDR3 DNA sequence: TGTGCCAGCAGTCAGGGTAGGGATCAGCCCCAGCATTTT.

CDR3 nucleotides: TGTGCCAGCAGCTTGGCAGGGAACACTGAAGCTTTCTTT. Translated, it gives CASSLAGNTEAFF. V gene TRBV7-3 combines with J gene TRBJ1-1; no clear D gene. The V and J ends lost 3 bases and 1 base respectively, with 6 bases between them. The CDR3 extends over 13 amino acids. Germline CDR1 SGHTA, CDR2 FQGTGA.

The chain is built from TRBV11-2 and TRBJ1-2; D unresolved. Germline V lookup: CDR1 SGHAT, CDR2 FQNNGV. Trimming cost V 6 bases and J 8 bases, with 13 bases left between them. CDR3 length: 12 residues. Written as DNA, the CDR3 is TGTGCCAGCAGTCGCGCCCCCGGGGGCTACACCTTC. It is translated as CASSRAPGGYTF. Supplemented by reference TRBV11-2 and TRBJ1-2, the full variable domain reads EAGVAQSPRYKIIEKRQSVAFWCNPISGHATLYWYQQILGQGPKLLIQFQNNGVVDDSQLPKDRFSAERLKGVDSTLKIQPAKLEDSAVYLCASSRAPGGYTFGSGTRLTVV.

V and J are TRBV15 and TRBJ1-5; D gene uncertain. Germline loops: CDR1 LNHNV, CDR2 YYDKDF (reference sequence). V lost 0 bases and J lost 4, with 13 bases in between. The CDR3 length is 16 residues. For the CDR3, the DNA is TGTGCCACCAGCAGAGATCGCTACAGTAAAAATCAGCCCCAGCATTTT. Translating gives CATSRDRYSKNQPQHF.

The chain joins TRBV9 to TRBJ1-4, with a tentative D call TRBD1 (6 bases). Per the germline V gene, CDR1 is SGDLS and CDR2 is YYNGEE. The CDR3 runs to 14 residues. Between the trimmed V and J ends, which lost 3 bases and 4 bases, there was a span of 10 bases. DNA of the CDR3: TGTGCCAGCAGCGCGACAGGAGATAATGAAAAACTGTTTTTT. Protein: CASSATGDNEKLFF.

This clone was seen only a few times. The CDR3 DNA reads TGCGCCAGCAGCTTGTTGGCTAGCGGGGGCGAGCAGTACTTC. It yields the protein CASSLLASGGEQYF. The chain uses TRBV5-1 and TRBJ2-7; 10 bases fit TRBD2. The V gene's germline CDR1 is SGHRS and CDR2 YFSETQ. After removal of 1 base from V and 6 bases from J, the junction contained 4 bases not matched to a gene. CDR3 length equals 14 residues.

This clone appeared once. The rearrangement uses TRBV2 and TRBJ2-1; maybe TRBD1 (6 bases). Germline values: CDR1 SNHLY, CDR2 FYNNEI. Trimming shortened V by 4 bases and J by 5 bases, and 12 bases separated the two germline ends. This CDR3 contains 14 residues. CDR3 bases: TGTGCCAGCAGTGCGGTCAGGGGCCACAATGAGCAGTTCTTC. Its protein is CASSAVRGHNEQFF.

In the case of this clone: This CDR3 is also generated by other DNA sequences in the sample. The chain carries TRBV5-1 and TRBJ2-7, with 7 bases that match TRBD1. The CDR3 has 13 residues. With 4 bases clipped from V and 2 bases from J, the junction kept 3 bases outside the gene matches. Germline assignment: CDR1 SGHRS and CDR2 YFSETQ. The CDR3 loop reads CASSLDRTYEQYF. The CDR3 DNA reads TGCGCCAGCAGCCTGGACAGGACCTACGAGCAGTACTTC.

The genes are TRBV4-1 and TRBJ1-3; D is unresolved. This CDR3 is built from 15 residues. Germline V CDR1 and CDR2: MGHRA, YSYEKL. Trimming pared 2 bases from V and 4 bases from J, leaving 12 bases between. For the CDR3, the DNA is TGCGCCAGCAGCCAATTTGGGCTCTCCGGAAACACCATATATTTT. It specifies CASSQFGLSGNTIYF.

This clone occurred a few times. V and J are TRBV27 and TRBJ2-2; 13 bases fit TRBD2. The CDR3 has 17 amino acids. Germline V lookup: CDR1 MNHEY, CDR2 SMNVEV (reference sequence). The ends lost 3 bases at V and 6 bases at J; junction bases unmatched: 7. The CDR3 sequence: CASSFFGLAGVAGELFF. The CDR3 nucleotides read TGTGCCAGCAGTTTCTTTGGACTAGCGGGAGTTGCCGGGGAGCTGTTTTTT.

In its sample, this clone was seen once. The chain uses TRBV6-5 and TRBJ2-5; a possible D gene is TRBD1 (6 bases). The V end lost 6 bases, the J end lost 5 bases, and 16 bases lay between the germline ends. From germline, CDR1 is MNHEY and CDR2 SVGAGI. This CDR3 contains 14 residues. The CDR3 reads CASRVTGFQETQYF. As DNA, the CDR3 is TGTGCCAGCAGGGTTACAGGGTTCCAGGAGACCCAGTACTTC.

J is TRBJ2-5 and V is TRBV5-1, with 7 bases matching TRBD1. Germline CDR1 is SGHRS and CDR2 is YFSETQ. V gave up 4 bases and J gave up 1 base; unmatched junction bases: 4. The CDR3 sequence is 14 residues long. CDR3 protein: CASSLDRVQETQYF. Here the CDR3 DNA reads TGCGCCAGCAGCCTTGACAGGGTCCAAGAGACCCAGTACTTC.

The chain recombines TRBV30 with TRBJ2-1, with 10 nucleotides matching TRBD2. Trimming removed 1 base from V and 6 bases from J; junction bases left unmatched: 9. CDR1 is GTSNPN, CDR2 SVGIG, per germline (reference sequence). The CDR3 has 16 amino acids. The CDR3 loop reads CAWSGLAGVFLNEQFF. The CDR3 bases are TGTGCCTGGAGTGGCCTAGCGGGGGTATTTCTCAATGAGCAGTTCTTC.

V gene TRBV27 combines with J gene TRBJ1-2; D uncertain. The CDR3 has 13 amino acids. Germline lookup yields CDR1 MNHEY and CDR2 SMNVEV (reference sequence). The V end was cut by 2 bases, the J end by 2 bases, with 6 bases between. Here the CDR3 reads CASSLSRNYGYTF. CDR3 sequence (DNA): TGTGCCAGCAGTTTAAGCCGAAACTATGGCTACACCTTC.

Regarding this clone: Other DNA sequences within the sample encode an identical CDR3. The chain's CDR3 is CASSSTENTEAFF. CDR3 nucleotides: TGTGCCAGCAGCTCTACAGAGAACACTGAAGCTTTCTTT. This chain connects TRBV7-9 to TRBJ1-1, with D hard to call. The CDR3 contains 13 residues. Trimming shortened V by 4 bases and J by 1 base, and 7 bases separated the two germline ends. In germline, CDR1 is SEHNR, CDR2 FQNEAQ (reference sequence).

The chain has TRBV27 and TRBJ2-1; 10 nucleotides line up with TRBD2. This CDR3 has 16 residues. Trimming cost V 0 bases and J 8 bases; bases outside gene matches: 7. Germline V gene sequence: CDR1 MNHEY, CDR2 SMNVEV (reference sequence). The CDR3 here is CASSLSSGRAFYEQFF. CDR3 nucleotides: TGTGCCAGCAGTTTATCGAGCGGGAGGGCCTTCTATGAGCAGTTCTTC.

The chain employs TRBV7-3 and TRBJ2-5, with a possible D match to TRBD2 (7 bases). The germline V and J ends were trimmed by 3 bases and 2 bases, with 13 bases remaining between them. The CDR3 contains 15 residues. Germline assignment: CDR1 SGHTA and CDR2 FQGTGA. CDR3 protein: CASSLRGGEQETQYF. The CDR3 coding sequence is TGTGCCAGCAGCTTGAGGGGGGGGGAACAAGAGACCCAGTACTTC.

The chain joins TRBV7-3 to TRBJ1-6, with a weak D call TRBD1 (6 bases). In germline, CDR1 is SGHTA, CDR2 FQGTGA. CDR3 length equals 17 residues. The V gene lost 0 bases and the J gene lost 7 bases, with 16 bases spanning the gap. The DNA of the CDR3 is TGTGCCAGCAGCTTAACCGGGGGGCGCGGTTCAAATTCACCCCTCCACTTT. Protein: CASSLTGGRGSNSPLHF.